This T cell receptor (beta chain) appears in the sequencing data of a study of read filtering for tumor transcriptome and immune sequencing. Study background: Per sample, TCR-region reads ranged about 4.05 to 10.27 million by IR-seq, roughly 80 to 1273 by RNA-seq. Study outcomes and limitations: Even smaller IR-seq throughput identified most shared clonotypes.

The library was built from 400 ng RNA with molecular barcoded adaptors for alpha/delta and beta/gamma chains. One entry per CDR3 protein, called by TCRdb with MiXCR from the reads. The sample records about 130,000 distinct CDR3 sequences, 10% to 15% being singletons. In this sample, this clonotype turned up many times. Its antigen is not known. The V segment lost 6 bases and the J segment 5 bases; nucleotides outside the gene matches: 3. Germline lookup yields CDR1 DFQATT and CDR2 SNEGSKA (reference sequence). The CDR3 covers 14 residues. Every patient had bone marrow sampled while the disease was active.

The sequence came from a donor at least 40 years old with multiple myeloma. The specimen was a population of CD138-negative cells sorted from bone marrow. The chain employs TRBV20-1 and TRBJ2-1; TRBD2 agrees at 14 bases. The CDR3 DNA reads as TGCAGTGCACTGACTAGCGGGGGGGACAATGAGCAGTTCTTC. Residues: CSALTSGGDNEQFF.